This is a list of T cell receptor beta chains from one sample in a study of blood T cells in healthy people across ages. Each CDR3 protein is one row after TCRdb ran MiXCR on the 5' RACE reads. In the table there are hundreds of thousands of distinct CDR3 sequences, roughly 24% of which are singletons. The sample also formed part of further work on T cells of mothers and their children.

Sequencing was carried out using blood. These receptors all come from a boy under 18 in good health. Each CDR3 is given with its conserved first and last residue. A D gene is named only where the DNA matches it firmly. Size tells how often a clone was seen (once, few, many) or the class of an expanded clone, and some rows leave it out.

V	D	size	J	DNA	CDR3
TRBV2	-	-	TRBJ1-2	TGTGCCAGCAGCCTAAGGGCGGAGGGCTACACCTTC	CASSLRAEGYTF
TRBV5-1	TRBD1	-	TRBJ1-1	TGCGCCAGCAGCGGGGAGACAGGGGTCCGCGACACTGAAGCTTTCTTT	CASSGETGVRDTEAFF
TRBV5-1	-	-	TRBJ2-1	TGCGCCAGCAGCTTAGGTGGGGCAGGGGTTGATGAGCAGTTCTTC	CASSLGGAGVDEQFF
TRBV30	-	-	TRBJ1-4	TGTGCCTGGAGTTCCCAGGGAGGTCGACTGTTTTTT	CAWSSQGGRLFF
TRBV29-1	TRBD1	few	TRBJ2-5	TGCAGCGTTGAGGGGACAGTACAAGAGACCCAGTACTTC	CSVEGTVQETQYF
TRBV29-1	-	few	TRBJ2-7	TGCAGCGTTTCCCCGGACGGCTACGAGCAGTACTTC	CSVSPDGYEQYF
TRBV29-1	TRBD1	-	TRBJ1-2	TGCAGCGTTCCCAGAGGGGGCCGGGGGGGCTACACCTTC	CSVPRGGRGGYTF
TRBV12-3/TRBV12-4	-	-	TRBJ1-2	TGTGCCAGCGGCCCTTGGGGGGGAGTTAACTATGGCTACACCTTC	CASGPWGGVNYGYTF
TRBV6-5	-	few	TRBJ1-4	TGTGCCAGCAGTTACTCGGGGACTGTGGAGGAAAAACTGTTTTTT	CASSYSGTVEEKLFF
TRBV6-5	TRBD1	-	TRBJ2-1	TGTTCCACCCGGAAGGGGGCCGATGAGCAGTTCTTC	CSTRKGADEQFF
TRBV6-6	-	few	TRBJ2-3	TGTGCCAGCAGTTCTCCCCGCTTCGGAGATACGCAGTATTTT	CASSSPRFGDTQYF
TRBV2	TRBD1	-	TRBJ1-2	TGTGCCAGCAGTGATGGGACAGGGAAGGTCTATGGCTACACCTTC	CASSDGTGKVYGYTF
TRBV27	-	-	TRBJ2-7	TGTGCCAGCAGTCTAGGCCCGGGACCCTACGAGCAGTACTTC	CASSLGPGPYEQYF
TRBV4-3	-	once	TRBJ2-3	TGCGCCAGCAGCTCCAACGGAGACAGACACACAGATACGCAGTATTTT	CASSSNGDRHTDTQYF
TRBV29-1	-	-	TRBJ2-1	TGCAGCGTTGAAGGGGTACAGGCCTCCTACAATGAGCAGTTCTTC	CSVEGVQASYNEQFF
TRBV5-1	TRBD2	-	TRBJ2-1	TGCGTCAGCAGCTCTGGCCTAGCGGGGATATCCTACAATGAGCAGTTCTTC	CVSSSGLAGISYNEQFF
TRBV5-6	TRBD1	-	TRBJ2-2	TGTGCCAGCAGACTCCGGCAGGGGGCGTTTCTGGGCACCGGGGAGCTGTTTTTT	CASRLRQGAFLGTGELFF
TRBV2	-	many	TRBJ1-2	TGTGCCAGCAGTCCTCAATCGGGAAGTTCTAACTATGGCTACACCTTC	CASSPQSGSSNYGYTF
TRBV6-6	-	many	TRBJ2-6	TGTGCCAGCACCATTCAGGGCCCTTCTGGGGCCAACGTCCTGACTTTC	CASTIQGPSGANVLTF
TRBV18	-	-	TRBJ2-4	TGTGCCAGCAGTTTTGGGGGTGGTGGCATTCAGTACTTC	CASSFGGGGIQYF
TRBV4-1	-	few	TRBJ2-7	TGCGCCAGCAGCCAAGATGGGACACCCTTCTACGAGCAGTACTTC	CASSQDGTPFYEQYF
TRBV18	TRBD2	-	TRBJ2-5	TGTGCCAGCTCACCAACTAGCGGGGCCCCAGAGACCCAGTACTTC	CASSPTSGAPETQYF
TRBV15	-	-	TRBJ2-2	TGTGCCACCAGCAGAGAGTATCCCAGGGGGAGGAACGCCGGGGAGCTGTTTTTT	CATSREYPRGRNAGELFF
TRBV11-2	-	once	TRBJ1-4	TGTGCCAGCGGCGTGGCGGTGACTAATGAAAAACTGTTTTTT	CASGVAVTNEKLFF
TRBV12-3/TRBV12-4	-	-	TRBJ2-7	TGTGCCAGCAGTTTAGAGACGGGGAGACTTTACGAGCAGTACTTC	CASSLETGRLYEQYF
TRBV6-5	-	few	TRBJ2-7	TGTGCCGCGTGGGACGGGGGGCCTGAAGAGCAGTACTTC	CAAWDGGPEEQYF
TRBV20-1	-	few	TRBJ2-7	TGCAGTGCTAGAACTTCAATCCCCTCTGGCGAGCAGTACTTC	CSARTSIPSGEQYF
TRBV11-1	-	-	TRBJ2-5	TGTGCCAGCAGCTTTGACAGTAAGACCCAGTACTTC	CASSFDSKTQYF
TRBV11-2	-	-	TRBJ2-3	TGTGCCAGCAGCTTTCCGGGACTTTGGAAGACGCAGTATTTT	CASSFPGLWKTQYF
TRBV5-1	-	few	TRBJ1-6	TGCGCCAGCAGCCTAGGACCATCCGGGAATTCACCCCTCCACTTT	CASSLGPSGNSPLHF
TRBV12-3/TRBV12-4	-	-	TRBJ2-7	TGTGCCAGCAGTCTAGGGGCGATTCAACCCGCGGACTACGAGCAGTACTTC	CASSLGAIQPADYEQYF
TRBV12-3/TRBV12-4	TRBD2	-	TRBJ2-3	TGTGCCAGCGTTCTAGCGGAGGGCACAGATACGGAGTATTTT	CASVLAEGTDTEYF
TRBV7-2	-	few	TRBJ2-4	TGTGCCAGCAGTCCGGGACAAAGAAACATTCAGTACTTC	CASSPGQRNIQYF
TRBV11-2	-	-	TRBJ2-3	TGTGCCAGCAGCCCCGCGGGGGCCTCAGATACGCAGTATTTT	CASSPAGASDTQYF
TRBV20-1	-	-	TRBJ1-1	TGCAGTGCTAGTCGACAGGCTCGGGCTGAAGCTTTCTTT	CSASRQARAEAFF
TRBV10-3	-	-	TRBJ2-3	TGTGCCATCAAGGGAGAGGGTGATACGCAGTATTTT	CAIKGEGDTQYF
TRBV24-1	-	-	TRBJ2-5	TGTGCCACCGGAGCAGGGGATCAAGAGACCCAGTACTTC	CATGAGDQETQYF
TRBV11-2	-	-	TRBJ1-1	TGTGCCAGCAGCTTAGATGCGAGGGGCGAGGACACTGAAGCTTTCTTT	CASSLDARGEDTEAFF
TRBV6-5	-	-	TRBJ1-2	TGTGCCAGCTCCAACGGACCTATCAACTATGGCTACACCTTC	CASSNGPINYGYTF
TRBV6-1	TRBD1	-	TRBJ1-1	TGTGCCAGCAGTGAAGCCGACAGGGGAACTAAAGCTTTCTTT	CASSEADRGTKAFF
TRBV7-2	TRBD1	-	TRBJ1-2	TGTGCCAGCAGTTCCCCTACAGGGGATACAGGCTATGGCTACACCTTC	CASSSPTGDTGYGYTF
TRBV13	-	-	TRBJ1-1	TGCGGGAGCAAGGGGCGCGGCACTGACGCTTTCTTT	CGSKGRGTDAFF
TRBV12-3/TRBV12-4	TRBD1	few	TRBJ1-2	TGTGCCAGCAGTCCGCCCTGGGGACAGGGGGCCGGAGCTAACTATGGCTACACCTTC	CASSPPWGQGAGANYGYTF
TRBV7-9	-	-	TRBJ1-4	TGTGCCAGCAGCTTGACAGTAAATAATGAAAAACTGTTTTTT	CASSLTVNNEKLFF
TRBV5-1	TRBD2	-	TRBJ2-1	TGCGCCAGCAGCCCGACGGGGCGGGAGGCTTACAATGAGCAGTTCTTC	CASSPTGREAYNEQFF
TRBV10-3	-	-	TRBJ1-2	TGTGCCATCAGGCTGACCGAGAACTATGGCTACACCTTC	CAIRLTENYGYTF
TRBV15	-	-	TRBJ2-5	TGTGCCACCAGCAGAACAGGGAGCCGAGAGACCCAGTACTTC	CATSRTGSRETQYF